This TCR beta chain originates from a study of blood T cell repertoires in COVID-19. Overall study context: COVID-19 samples from acute and convalescent phases originated in the United States, Italy and Spain. Sample material is recorded as cDNA or gDNA derived from T cells, B-cell-depleted T cells, or PBMCs.

The assay was immunoSEQ multiplex PCR, and TCRdb's table has in-frame clones only and misses some. The table includes over 130,000 clones, about nine tenths detected once. The CDR3 sequence is 17 residues long. CDR1 is MNHEY and CDR2 is SMNVEV in the germline V gene (reference sequence). V was clipped by 2 bases and J by 6 bases; unmatched bases: 6. Sequences were obtained from peripheral blood. The chain recombines TRBV27 with TRBJ2-2; 13 bases map to TRBD2. This clonotype originated in a human donor in a cohort sampled during active COVID-19. The CDR3 bases are TGTGCCAGCAGTTTAAGCCTGACTAGCGGGGGGCCCGGGGAGCTGTTTTTT. It translates to CASSLSLTSGGPGELFF.